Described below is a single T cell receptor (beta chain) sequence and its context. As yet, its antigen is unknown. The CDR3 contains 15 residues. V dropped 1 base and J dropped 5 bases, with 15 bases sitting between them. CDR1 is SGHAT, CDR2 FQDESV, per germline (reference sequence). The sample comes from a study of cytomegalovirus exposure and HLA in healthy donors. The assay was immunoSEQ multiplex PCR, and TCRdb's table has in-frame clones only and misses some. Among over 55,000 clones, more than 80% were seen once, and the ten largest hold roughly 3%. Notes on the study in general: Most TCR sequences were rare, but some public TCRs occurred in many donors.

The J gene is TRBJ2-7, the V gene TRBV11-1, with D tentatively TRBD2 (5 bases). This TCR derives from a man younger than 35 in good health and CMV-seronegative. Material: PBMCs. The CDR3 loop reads CASSLESGVGNEQYF. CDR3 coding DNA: TGTGCCAGCAGCTTAGAATCCGGGGTCGGTAACGAGCAGTACTTC.